These 6 T cell receptor beta chains share one sample of origin, sequenced in a study of T cells in Graves' hyperthyroidism and ophthalmopathy. Authors of the study amplified TCR beta CDR3 regions from RNA transcripts. Primed by the HTBI set, a first-round RT-PCR was run on the TCR CDR3. TCRdb itself ran the multiplex PCR reads through MiXCR, one entry per CDR3 protein. The data show around 600,000 distinct CDR3 sequences, more than 15% seen once. The sequenced sample consisted of blood. These receptors were collected from a woman between 40 and 50 years old with Graves' ophthalmopathy.

V is TRBV6-5 and J is TRBJ1-5, with D possibly matching TRBD1 (5 bases). V lost 4 bases and J 11 bases, leaving 18 bases between the germline ends. Germline V gene data show CDR1 as MNHEY and CDR2 as SVGAGI. This CDR3 comprises 14 residues. The CDR3 sequence is CASSSASGGRSQHF. In DNA form, the CDR3 reads TGTGCCAGCAGTTCCGCGAGTGGGGGAAGGTCCCAGCATTTT.

This clonotype came up a few times. The rearrangement joins TRBV27 to TRBJ1-1; D gene unclear. Germline CDR1 is MNHEY and CDR2 is SMNVEV (reference sequence). The CDR3 has 14 residues. V was trimmed by 8 bases and J by 2 bases, leaving 15 bases between them. The CDR3 region has the DNA TGTGCCAGCGGGTCACCCTCTCGAAACACTGAAGCTTTCTTT. As protein: CASGSPSRNTEAFF.

The chain uses TRBV7-3 and TRBJ2-6, with 7 bases matching TRBD1. This CDR3 contains 17 residues. V lost 3 bases, J lost 0 bases, and 5 bases stayed unmatched. CDR1 and CDR2 (germline): SGHTA, FQGTGA. DNA of the CDR3: TGTGCCAGCAGCTTGGGACAGAGCCTCTCTGGGGCCAACGTCCTGACTTTC. Encoded protein: CASSLGQSLSGANVLTF.

This clonotype was picked up many times. The chain employs TRBV6-6 and TRBJ2-7; tentatively, D is TRBD1 or TRBD2 (6 bases each). V was clipped by 2 bases and J by 6 bases, with 17 bases between them. The CDR3 sequence is 15 residues long. Per the germline V gene, CDR1 is MNHNY and CDR2 is SVGAGI (reference sequence). The CDR3: CASSYVGGSQGEQYF. The CDR3 coding sequence is TGTGCCAGCAGTTACGTAGGGGGGAGTCAGGGCGAGCAGTACTTC.

The sample holds many counts of this clonotype. The chain links TRBV6-2 or TRBV6-3 to TRBJ2-2; tentative D call: TRBD1 (6 bases). V lost 2 bases to trimming and J lost 0 bases, with 7 bases between them. The germline CDR1 and CDR2 sequences are MNHEY and SVGEGT. The CDR3 totals 15 residues. The CDR3 loop is CASSYGQTNTGELFF. The CDR3 nucleotides are TGTGCCAGCAGTTACGGACAGACGAACACCGGGGAGCTGTTTTTT.

This clonotype has a count of ten or more. One end of the junction fails to match germline, which may point to a read error. V and J are TRBV20-1 and TRBJ2-3; 15 nucleotides agree with TRBD2. Germline V gene lookup returns CDR1 DFQATT and CDR2 SNEGSKA (reference sequence). There are 14 residues in the CDR3. The CDR3 DNA reads as TGCAGTGCAAGAGGGACTAGCGGGAGGAATACGCAGTATTTT. Its protein is CSARGTSGRNTQYF.